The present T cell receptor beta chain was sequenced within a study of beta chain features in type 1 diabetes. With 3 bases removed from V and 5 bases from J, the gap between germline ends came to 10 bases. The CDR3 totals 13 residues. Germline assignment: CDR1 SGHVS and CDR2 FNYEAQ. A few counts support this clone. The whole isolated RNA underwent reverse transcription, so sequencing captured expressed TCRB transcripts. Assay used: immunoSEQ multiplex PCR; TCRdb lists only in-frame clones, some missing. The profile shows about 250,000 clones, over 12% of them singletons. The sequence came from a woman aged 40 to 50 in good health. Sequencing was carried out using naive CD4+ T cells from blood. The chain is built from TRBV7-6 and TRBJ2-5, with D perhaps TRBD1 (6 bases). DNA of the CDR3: TGTGCCAGCAGCTTTACAGGGCCTGAGACCCAGTACTTC. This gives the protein CASSFTGPETQYF.